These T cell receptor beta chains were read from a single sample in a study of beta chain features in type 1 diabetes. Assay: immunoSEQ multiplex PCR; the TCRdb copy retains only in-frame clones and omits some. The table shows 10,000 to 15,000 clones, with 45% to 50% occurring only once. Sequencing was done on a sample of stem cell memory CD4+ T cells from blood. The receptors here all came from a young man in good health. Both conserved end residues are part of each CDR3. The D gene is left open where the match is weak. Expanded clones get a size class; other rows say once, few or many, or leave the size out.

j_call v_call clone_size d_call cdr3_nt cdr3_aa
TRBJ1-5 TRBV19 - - TGTGCCAGTAGTATGAGGGCAATTCATCCCCAGCATTTT CASSMRAIHPQHF
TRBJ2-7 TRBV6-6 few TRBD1 TGTGCCAGCAGTTACTCAAGGGGGCTGTCCCGGGAGCAGTACTTC CASSYSRGLSREQYF
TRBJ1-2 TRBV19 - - TGTGCCAGTAGTATTGAATCCCGGAACTATGGCTACACCTTC CASSIESRNYGYTF
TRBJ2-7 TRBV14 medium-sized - TGTGCCAGCAGCCCTAGGGGGACGGACGAGCAGTACTTC CASSPRGTDEQYF
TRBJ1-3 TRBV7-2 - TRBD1 TGTGCCAGCAGCTTCGACAGGGGTATAGGAAACACCATATATTTT CASSFDRGIGNTIYF
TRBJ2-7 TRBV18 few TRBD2 TGTGCCAGCTCACCACGAACCCTAGGGCGGGGGGCCGATTACGAGCAGTACTTC CASSPRTLGRGADYEQYF
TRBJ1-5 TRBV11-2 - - TGTGCCAGCAGCTTAGATGGGAGTCCCAATCAGCCCCAGCATTTT CASSLDGSPNQPQHF
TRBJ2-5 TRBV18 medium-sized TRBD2 TGTGCCAGCTCAGCCGGGACTACCCAAGAGACCCAGTACTTC CASSAGTTQETQYF
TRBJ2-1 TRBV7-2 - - TGTGCCAGCAGCCCGGGCACAGGGAGAGCTGAGCAGTTCTTC CASSPGTGRAEQFF
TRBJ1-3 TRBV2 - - TGTGCCAGCAGTCTCGACAGCGTCCCCCTCTCTGGAAACACCATATATTTT CASSLDSVPLSGNTIYF
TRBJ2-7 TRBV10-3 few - TGTGCCATCAGTGAGAGTGGGCAGCGGTACGAGCAGTACTTC CAISESGQRYEQYF
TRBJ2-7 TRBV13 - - TGTGCCAGCAGCCCGCAGGGAACCTCCTACGAGCAGTACTTC CASSPQGTSYEQYF
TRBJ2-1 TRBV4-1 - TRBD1 TGCGCCAGCAGGGTGGACAGGAGCTCCTACAATGAGCAGTTCTTC CASRVDRSSYNEQFF
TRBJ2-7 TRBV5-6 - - TGTGCCAGCAGCTTGGTTACCCTCTACGAGCAGTACTTC CASSLVTLYEQYF
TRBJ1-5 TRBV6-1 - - TGTGCCAGCAATTCCGACATGAGTAGCAATCAGCCCCAGCATTTT CASNSDMSSNQPQHF
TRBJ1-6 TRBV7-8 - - TGTGCCAACAGCTCCGGGTATAGTTCACCCCTCCACTTT CANSSGYSSPLHF
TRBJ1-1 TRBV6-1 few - TGTGCCAGCCGACAGATCATGAACACTGAAGCTTTCTTT CASRQIMNTEAFF
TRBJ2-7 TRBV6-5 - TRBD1 TGTGCCAGCAGTTTTTTTGTGGGACAGGACTACTACGAGCAGTACTTC CASSFFVGQDYYEQYF